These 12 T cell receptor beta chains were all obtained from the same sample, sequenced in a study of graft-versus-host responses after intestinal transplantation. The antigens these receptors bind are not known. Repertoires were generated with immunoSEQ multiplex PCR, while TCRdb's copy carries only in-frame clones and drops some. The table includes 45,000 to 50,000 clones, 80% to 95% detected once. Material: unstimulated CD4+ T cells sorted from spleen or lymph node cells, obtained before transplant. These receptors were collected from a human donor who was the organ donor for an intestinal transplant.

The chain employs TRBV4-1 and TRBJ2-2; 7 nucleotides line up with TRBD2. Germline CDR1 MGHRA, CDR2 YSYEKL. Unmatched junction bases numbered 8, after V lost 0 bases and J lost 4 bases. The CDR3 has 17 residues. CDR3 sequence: CASSQEWGGRGTGELFF. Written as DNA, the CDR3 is TGCGCCAGCAGCCAAGAATGGGGCGGGAGAGGCACCGGGGAGCTGTTTTTT.

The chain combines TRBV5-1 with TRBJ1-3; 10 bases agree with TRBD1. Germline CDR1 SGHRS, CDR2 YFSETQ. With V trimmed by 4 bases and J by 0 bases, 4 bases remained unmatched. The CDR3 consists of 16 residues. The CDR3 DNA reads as TGCGCCAGCAGCGCGGGACAGGGGAACTCTGGAAACACCATATATTTT. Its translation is CASSAGQGNSGNTIYF.

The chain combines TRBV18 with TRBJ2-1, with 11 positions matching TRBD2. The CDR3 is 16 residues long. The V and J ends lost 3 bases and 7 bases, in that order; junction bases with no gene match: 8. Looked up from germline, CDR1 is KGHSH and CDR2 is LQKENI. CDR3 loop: CASSPPGTSGKNEQFF. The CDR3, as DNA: TGTGCCAGCTCACCCCCCGGGACTAGCGGCAAAAATGAGCAGTTCTTC.

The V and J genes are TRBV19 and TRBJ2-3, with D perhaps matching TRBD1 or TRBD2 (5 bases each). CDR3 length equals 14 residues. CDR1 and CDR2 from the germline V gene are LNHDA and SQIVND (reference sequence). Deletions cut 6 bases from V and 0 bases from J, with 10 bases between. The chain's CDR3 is CASSKGPSTDTQYF. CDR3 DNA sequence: TGTGCCAGTAGCAAGGGACCGAGCACAGATACGCAGTATTTT.

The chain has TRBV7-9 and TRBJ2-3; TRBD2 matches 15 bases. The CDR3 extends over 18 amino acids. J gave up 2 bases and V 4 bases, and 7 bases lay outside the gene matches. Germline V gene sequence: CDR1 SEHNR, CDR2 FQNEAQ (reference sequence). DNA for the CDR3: TGTGCCAGCAGCTCCCGGACTAGCGGGAGGGGCCCCACAGATACGCAGTATTTT. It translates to CASSSRTSGRGPTDTQYF.

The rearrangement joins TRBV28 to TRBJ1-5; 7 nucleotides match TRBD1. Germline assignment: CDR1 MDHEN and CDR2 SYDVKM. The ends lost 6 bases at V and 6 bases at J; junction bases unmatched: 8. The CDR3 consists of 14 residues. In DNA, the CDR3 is TGTGCCAGCAGCCCCGAGGGGGCCCTTCAGCCCCAGCATTTT. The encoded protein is CASSPEGALQPQHF. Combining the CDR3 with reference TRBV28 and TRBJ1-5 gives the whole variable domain DVKVTQSSRYLVKRTGEKVFLECVQDMDHENMFWYRQDPGLGLRLIYFSYDVKMKEKGDIPEGYSVSREKKERFSLILESASTNQTSMYLCASSPEGALQPQHFGDGTRLSIL.

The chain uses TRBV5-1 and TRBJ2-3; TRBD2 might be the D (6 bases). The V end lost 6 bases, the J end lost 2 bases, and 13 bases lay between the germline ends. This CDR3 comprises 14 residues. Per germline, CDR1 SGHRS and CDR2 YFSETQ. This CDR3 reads CASIPGLITDTQYF. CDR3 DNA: TGCGCCAGCATTCCGGGACTCATCACAGATACGCAGTATTTT.

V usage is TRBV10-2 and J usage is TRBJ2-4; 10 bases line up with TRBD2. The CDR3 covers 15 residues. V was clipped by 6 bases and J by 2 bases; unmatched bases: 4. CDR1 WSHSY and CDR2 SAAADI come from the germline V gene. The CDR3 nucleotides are TGCGCCAGCAGAGCGGGAGGGGGGACCAAAAACATTCAGTACTTC. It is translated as CASRAGGGTKNIQYF.

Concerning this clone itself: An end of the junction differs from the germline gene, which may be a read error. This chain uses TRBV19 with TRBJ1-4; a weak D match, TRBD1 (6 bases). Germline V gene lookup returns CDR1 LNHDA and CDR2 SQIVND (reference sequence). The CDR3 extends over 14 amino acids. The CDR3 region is CASSTIHGGEKLFF. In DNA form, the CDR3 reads TGTGCCAGCAGTACGATCCATGGGGGCGAAAAACTGTTTTTT. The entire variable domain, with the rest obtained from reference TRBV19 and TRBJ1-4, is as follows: DGGITQSPKYLFRKEGQNVTLSCEQNLNHDAMYWYRQDPGQGLRLIYYSQIVNDFQKGDIAEGYSVSREKKESFPLTVTSAQKNPTAFYLCASSTIHGGEKLFFGSGTQLSVL.

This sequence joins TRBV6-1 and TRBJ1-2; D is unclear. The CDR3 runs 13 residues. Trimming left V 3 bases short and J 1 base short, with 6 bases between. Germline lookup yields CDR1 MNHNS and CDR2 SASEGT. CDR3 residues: CASSDRNNYGYTF. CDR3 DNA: TGTGCCAGCAGTGACAGGAATAACTATGGCTACACCTTC.

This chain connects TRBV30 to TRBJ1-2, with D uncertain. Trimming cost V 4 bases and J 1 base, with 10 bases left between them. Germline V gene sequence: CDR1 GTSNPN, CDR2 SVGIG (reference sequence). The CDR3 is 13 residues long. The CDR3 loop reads CAWISGLNYGYTF. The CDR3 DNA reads TGTGCCTGGATATCCGGACTTAACTATGGCTACACCTTC.

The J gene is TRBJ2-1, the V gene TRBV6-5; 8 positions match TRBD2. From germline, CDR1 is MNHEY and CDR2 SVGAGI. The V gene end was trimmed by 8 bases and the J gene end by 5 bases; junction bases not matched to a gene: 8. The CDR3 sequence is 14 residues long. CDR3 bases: TGTGCCAGCGGTCGCGGGAGGATCAACAATGAGCAGTTCTTC. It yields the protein CASGRGRINNEQFF.